Sequencing of this T cell receptor beta chain was carried out in a study of blood T cell repertoires in COVID-19. Study background: Sample material is recorded as cDNA or gDNA derived from T cells, B-cell-depleted T cells, or PBMCs.

Seattle-derived patients entered the study during active infection and were followed longitudinally. This clone was seen a handful of times. Per the original methods: Scientists estimated how many nucleated cells there were by amplifying reference gene primers. Using immunoSEQ multiplex PCR, the repertoire was profiled, and TCRdb retains in-frame clones only, with some absent. V, J and clone size are taken as reported in that table, and D and trimming were inferred from the DNA itself. Of under 250,000 clones listed, roughly 88% were seen once; the top ten hold roughly 5.2%. Trimming removed 2 bases at V and 7 bases at J, with 9 bases between. Germline V CDR1 and CDR2: SGHTA, FQGTGA. The CDR3 is 14 amino acids.

This chain joins TRBV7-3 and TRBJ1-6, with D possibly matching TRBD1 (5 bases). Input material: peripheral blood. The source is a woman older than 75 with COVID-19, enrolled during active disease. The CDR3 spells CASSLGGENSPLHF. The CDR3 region has the DNA TGTGCCAGCAGCTTAGGGGGGGAGAATTCACCCCTCCACTTT.